Listed here are 16 T cell receptor beta chains from one sample, sequenced in a study of OX40 agonist ivuxolimab in advanced cancers. Produced via immunoSEQ multiplex PCR; TCRdb's table is partial and in-frame only. The data contain some 62,000 clones, 79% of them singletons. Sample: CD4+ or CD8+ T cells sorted from blood, taken in a trial of the OX40 agonist ivuxolimab. The receptors shown here come from an adult with an advanced solid tumor such as melanoma, head and neck, liver or kidney cancer.

The CDR3 bases are TGTGCCAGCAGCGCGGACAGCTTCAATCAGCCCCAGCATTTT. This encodes CASSADSFNQPQHF. The chain links TRBV5-5 to TRBJ1-5; weak D call: TRBD1 (6 bases). The V gene's germline CDR1 is SGHKS and CDR2 YYEKEE (reference sequence). With 4 bases removed from V and 3 bases from J, the gap between germline ends came to 11 bases. The CDR3 has 14 amino acids.

The rearrangement joins TRBV7-3 to TRBJ2-7; TRBD2 might be the D (6 bases). CDR1 is SGHTA, CDR2 FQGTGA, per germline. The CDR3 has 13 residues. V lost 3 bases and J lost 9, with 15 bases in between. Written as DNA, the CDR3 is TGTGCCAGCAGCTTGGGACTGAATATGGGGCAGTACTTC. Amino acid sequence: CASSLGLNMGQYF.

The V gene is TRBV4-3, the J gene TRBJ1-2; TRBD1 matches 7 bases. This CDR3 is 16 amino acids long. Germline V gives CDR1 LGHNA, CDR2 YSLEER. Germline trimming cut 3 bases from V and 5 bases from J; bases unmatched to any gene: 12. The CDR3 coding sequence is TGCGCCAGCAGCCAGACTCGGACAGGATTAAAATATGGCTACACCTTC. Its translation: CASSQTRTGLKYGYTF.

The sample holds a few counts of this clone. The chain recombines TRBV7-9 with TRBJ2-2; maybe TRBD1 (6 bases). The germline CDR1 and CDR2 sequences are SEHNR and FQNEAQ (reference sequence). CDR3 size: 17 residues. V was cut by 3 bases and J by 1 base, with 15 bases left in between. The CDR3 DNA reads TGTGCCAGCAGCTTGGCTACCGGGACAATGAACACCGGGGAGCTGTTTTTT. This translates into CASSLATGTMNTGELFF.

The chain joins TRBV19 to TRBJ1-1; the match to TRBD1 covers 8 bases. From germline, CDR1 is LNHDA and CDR2 SQIVND (reference sequence). Trimming cost V 3 bases and J 0 bases; bases outside gene matches: 6. This CDR3 contains 16 residues. CDR3 coding DNA: TGTGCCAGTAGTATCGGACAGGGTCTCTTGAACACTGAAGCTTTCTTT. Amino acid sequence: CASSIGQGLLNTEAFF.

This clone was seen a handful of times. The chain is built from TRBV15 and TRBJ1-5; D gene ambiguous. Germline V lookup: CDR1 LNHNV, CDR2 YYDKDF (reference sequence). This CDR3 is built from 14 residues. Trimming stripped 0 bases from V and 6 bases from J, with 9 bases between. Here the CDR3 DNA reads TGTGCCACCAGCAGAGATCCCGCGGCTCAGCCCCAGCATTTT. Translating gives CATSRDPAAQPQHF.

The rearrangement links TRBV5-1 to TRBJ2-7; 7 bases align to TRBD2. After removal of 2 bases from V and 4 bases from J, the junction contained 12 bases not matched to a gene. CDR1 is SGHRS and CDR2 is YFSETQ in the germline V gene. The CDR3 contains 16 residues. DNA of the CDR3: TGCGCCAGCAGCTTCACTAGCGACCCGACCCTGTACGAGCAGTACTTC. Its translation: CASSFTSDPTLYEQYF.

In nucleotides, the CDR3 is TGTGCCAGCAGCTTGGACTGGGACAGCTCCTATGGCTACACCTTC. This encodes CASSLDWDSSYGYTF. The J gene is TRBJ1-2, the V gene TRBV7-9; 7 nucleotides match TRBD1. Germline trimming cut 3 bases from V and 4 bases from J; bases unmatched to any gene: 8. The germline gives CDR1 SEHNR, CDR2 FQNEAQ (reference sequence). The length of the CDR3 is 15 residues.

The rearrangement uses TRBV27 and TRBJ2-2; no clear D. The CDR3 contains 13 residues. Germline CDR1 reads MNHEY; CDR2 reads SMNVEV (reference sequence). Trimming stripped 5 bases from V and 1 base from J, with 5 bases between. Written as DNA, the CDR3 is TGTGCCAGCAGTCCCCTGAACACCGGGGAGCTGTTTTTT. Protein: CASSPLNTGELFF.

The gene calls are TRBV6-5 and TRBJ2-5, with a possible D match to TRBD2 (6 bases). CDR1 and CDR2 (germline): MNHEY, SVGAGI. Trimming left V 4 bases short and J 11 bases short, with 14 bases between. CDR3 length: 12 amino acids. CDR3 amino acids: CASSFSGDEQYF. The DNA for the CDR3 is TGTGCCAGCAGTTTCTCGGGGGATGAGCAGTACTTC.

The chain combines TRBV9 with TRBJ2-7; 7 bases are a match to TRBD1. The germline gives CDR1 SGDLS, CDR2 YYNGEE. The CDR3 extends over 15 amino acids. The ends lost 3 bases at V and 2 bases at J; junction bases unmatched: 8. This chain's CDR3 is CASSAEGQFTYEQYF. The CDR3 region has the DNA TGTGCCAGCAGCGCAGAGGGACAGTTTACCTACGAGCAGTACTTC.

The V and J genes are TRBV28 and TRBJ2-7; D might be TRBD2 (5 bases). The germline gives CDR1 MDHEN, CDR2 SYDVKM. V dropped 5 bases and J dropped 3 bases, with 11 bases sitting between them. The CDR3 is 13 amino acids. The CDR3 protein is CASSPSGLYEQYF. The DNA of the CDR3 is TGTGCCAGCAGTCCGTCAGGACTCTACGAGCAGTACTTC.

The table lists this clone with a few counts. The junction departs from the called germline gene at one end, perhaps through a read error. This chain links TRBV15 with TRBJ1-2, with 7 nucleotides matching TRBD1. This CDR3 region has 14 residues. Germline CDR1 LNHNV, CDR2 YYDKDF (reference sequence). The CDR3 sequence is CATSGEFTGEGYTF. CDR3 nucleotides: TGTGCCACCAGCGGAGAATTTACAGGGGAAGGCTACACCTTC.

This chain uses TRBV7-9 with TRBJ2-2; D is unclear. Germline V lookup: CDR1 SEHNR, CDR2 FQNEAQ (reference sequence). The CDR3 contains 15 residues. Trimming pared 1 base from V and 4 bases from J, leaving 10 bases between. The CDR3 nucleotides are TGTGCCAGCAGCTTAGGTGACACTATCACCGGGGAGCTGTTTTTT. Its protein product is CASSLGDTITGELFF.

The chain combines TRBV6-4 with TRBJ2-1; 12 nucleotides agree with TRBD2. Unmatched junction bases numbered 3, after V lost 6 bases and J lost 3 bases. Per germline, CDR1 MRHNA and CDR2 SNTAGT. This CDR3 comprises 15 residues. This CDR3 reads CASRELAGGYNEQFF. The CDR3 nucleotides are TGTGCCAGCAGGGAACTAGCGGGGGGCTACAATGAGCAGTTCTTC.

V and J are TRBV7-9 and TRBJ2-3; D is unclear. V was clipped by 7 bases and J by 0 bases, with 14 bases between them. This CDR3 contains 15 residues. Germline loops: CDR1 SEHNR, CDR2 FQNEAQ (reference sequence). In DNA form, the CDR3 reads TGTGCCAGCAATCCCTACGGAGCTAGCACAGATACGCAGTATTTT. Translated, it gives CASNPYGASTDTQYF.